What follows are 8 T cell receptor beta chains derived from one specimen sequenced in a study of OX40 agonist ivuxolimab in advanced cancers. Here immunoSEQ multiplex PCR was the method, and the copy in TCRdb shows in-frame clones only, minus some. The top ten hold more than 15% of the sample, which has 7,500 to 10,000 clones, roughly nine tenths seen once. The input for sequencing was CD4+ or CD8+ T cells sorted from blood, taken in a trial of the OX40 agonist ivuxolimab. The receptors originated from an adult with an advanced solid tumor such as melanoma, head and neck, liver or kidney cancer.

This CDR3 reads CATSRVGSSYEQYF. Written as DNA, the CDR3 is TGTGCCACCAGCAGAGTTGGGAGCTCCTACGAGCAGTACTTC. The chain has TRBV15 and TRBJ2-7; D may be TRBD2 (5 bases). V lost 1 base, J lost 0 bases, and 7 bases lay in between. Germline lookup yields CDR1 LNHNV and CDR2 YYDKDF (reference sequence). The CDR3 runs 14 residues.

This clone was observed once. The genes are TRBV28 and TRBJ2-4, with D hard to call. V shed 4 bases and J shed 2 bases, with 9 bases lying between them. CDR3 length: 14 residues. Per germline, CDR1 MDHEN and CDR2 SYDVKM. CDR3 residues: CASSSIQSKNIQYF. CDR3 DNA sequence: TGTGCCAGCAGTTCTATTCAATCCAAAAACATTCAGTACTTC.

The chain couples TRBV29-1 to TRBJ2-7; maybe TRBD1 (7 bases). V was clipped by 1 base and J by 5 bases, with 18 bases between them. Germline loops: CDR1 SQVTM, CDR2 ANQGSEA. The CDR3 is 15 amino acids. The CDR3 DNA is TGCAGCGTTGAAGTCAGGGGGGCAGGGACCCACGAGCAGTACTTC. It translates to CSVEVRGAGTHEQYF.

A note on this clone: A junction boundary mismatches the germline segment, possibly from a read error. The gene calls are TRBV7-2 and TRBJ1-6, with 10 bases identical to TRBD1. The CDR3 loop spans 17 amino acids. CDR1 is SGHTA and CDR2 is FQGNSA in the germline V gene. CDR3 region: CASSQESGTGEYSPLHF. In DNA form, the CDR3 reads TGCGCCAGCAGCCAAGAATCCGGGACAGGGGAGTATTCACCCCTCCACTTT.

CDR3 bases: TGTGCCTGGACGATACTAGGGAATGAGCAGTTCTTC. Encoded protein: CAWTILGNEQFF. V usage is TRBV30 and J usage is TRBJ2-1, with D possibly TRBD2 on 5 matching bases. CDR1 is GTSNPN and CDR2 is SVGIG in the germline V gene (reference sequence). CDR3 size: 12 residues. The V gene lost 4 bases and the J gene lost 7 bases, with 11 bases spanning the gap.

The chain uses TRBV7-9 and TRBJ2-7; no reliable D call. This CDR3 is 11 amino acids long. V was clipped by 9 bases and J by 0 bases, with 6 bases between them. The germline V gene encodes CDR1 SEHNR and CDR2 FQNEAQ (reference sequence). In nucleotides, the CDR3 is TGTGCCAGTAGAAGCTCCTACGAGCAGTACTTC. This encodes CASRSSYEQYF.

The J gene is TRBJ2-1, the V gene TRBV21-1; the D call in the table, TRBD2, was not verified against the DNA. TRBV21-1 is reported as a pseudogene. CDR3 length: 15 residues. CDR3 DNA: TGTGCCAGCAGCAAGACTAGCGGATACTACAATGAGCAGTTCTTC. It translates to CASSKTSGYYNEQFF.

The rearrangement uses TRBV7-8 and TRBJ1-5; 8 bases are a match to TRBD1. The CDR3 is 16 residues long. Looked up from germline, CDR1 is SGHVS and CDR2 is FQNEAQ. V trimming: 8 bases; J trimming: 3 bases; junction bases outside the gene matches: 12. CDR3 sequence: CASELTTGDLNQPQHF. The DNA for the CDR3 is TGTGCCAGCGAGCTTACGACAGGGGATCTCAATCAGCCCCAGCATTTT.